This TCR beta chain was profiled in a study of T cell repertoires in cytomegalovirus infection. MiXCR, applied by TCRdb to the reads, yields one record per CDR3 protein. Among 600,000 to 800,000 distinct CDR3 sequences listed, approximately 25% were seen once. Germline values: CDR1 LNHNV, CDR2 YYDKDF (reference sequence). The junction had 5 bases not matched to a gene; V was cut back by 6 bases and J by 10 bases. The CDR3 sequence is 11 residues long. The study, taken as a whole, reports: Dominant in the ex vivo response were TCR beta clonotypes restricted by HLA-C and specific for CMV. Cumulative public TCR beta family frequency identified CMV carriers with the relevant HLA.

This clonotype was detected ten times or more. Its target is unknown. This clonotype was obtained from a human donor in good health (CMV status not recorded). Some clones in this sample may be carry-over from other donors' samples. The chain links TRBV15 to TRBJ1-1; 7 positions agree with TRBD1. Sample: CD8+ T cells from PBMCs. Here the CDR3 DNA reads TGTGCCACCAGAGGGACAGTTCGAGCTTTCTTT. This gives the protein CATRGTVRAFF.